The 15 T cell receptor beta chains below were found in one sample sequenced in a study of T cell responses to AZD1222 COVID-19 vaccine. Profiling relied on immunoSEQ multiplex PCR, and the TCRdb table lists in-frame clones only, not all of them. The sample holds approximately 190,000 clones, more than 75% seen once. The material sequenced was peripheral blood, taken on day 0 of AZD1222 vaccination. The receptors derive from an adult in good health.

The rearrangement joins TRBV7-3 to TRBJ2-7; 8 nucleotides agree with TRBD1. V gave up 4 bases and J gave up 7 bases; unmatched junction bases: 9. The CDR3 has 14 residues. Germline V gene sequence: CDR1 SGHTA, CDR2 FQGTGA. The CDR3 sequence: CASSSTGALREQYF. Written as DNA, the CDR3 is TGTGCCAGCAGCTCGACAGGGGCCCTCAGGGAGCAGTACTTC.

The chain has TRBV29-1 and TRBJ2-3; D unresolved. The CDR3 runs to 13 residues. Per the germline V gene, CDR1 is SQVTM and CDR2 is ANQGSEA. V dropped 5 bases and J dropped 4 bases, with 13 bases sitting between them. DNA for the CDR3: TGCAGCGTTTCTCCGGGCGCCCCAGATACGCAGTATTTT. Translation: CSVSPGAPDTQYF.

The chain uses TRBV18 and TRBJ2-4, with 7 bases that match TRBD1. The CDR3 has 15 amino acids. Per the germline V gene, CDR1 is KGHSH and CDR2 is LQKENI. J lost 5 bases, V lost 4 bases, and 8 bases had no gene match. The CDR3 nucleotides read TGTGCCAGCTCACAGGATCAGGGGGACGAAAACATTCAGTACTTC. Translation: CASSQDQGDENIQYF.

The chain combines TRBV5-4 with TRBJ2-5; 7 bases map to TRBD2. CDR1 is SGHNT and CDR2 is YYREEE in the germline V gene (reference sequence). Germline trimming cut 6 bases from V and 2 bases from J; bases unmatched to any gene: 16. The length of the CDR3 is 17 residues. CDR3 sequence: CASTIGPGGGSQETQYF. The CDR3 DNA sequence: TGTGCCAGCACCATTGGGCCTGGCGGGGGTTCACAAGAGACCCAGTACTTC.

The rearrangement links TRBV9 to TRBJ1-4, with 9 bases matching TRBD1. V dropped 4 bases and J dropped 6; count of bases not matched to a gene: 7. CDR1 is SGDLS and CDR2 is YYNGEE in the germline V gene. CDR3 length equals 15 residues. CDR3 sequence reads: CASSRPGQGYEKLFF. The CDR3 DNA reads TGTGCCAGCAGCAGACCGGGACAGGGATATGAAAAACTGTTTTTT.

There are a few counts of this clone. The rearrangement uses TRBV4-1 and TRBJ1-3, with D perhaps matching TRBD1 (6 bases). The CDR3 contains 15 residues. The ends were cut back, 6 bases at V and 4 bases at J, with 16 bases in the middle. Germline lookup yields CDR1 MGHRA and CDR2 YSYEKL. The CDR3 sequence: CASRKGWGQGNTIYF. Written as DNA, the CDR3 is TGCGCCAGCAGAAAGGGTTGGGGGCAAGGAAACACCATATATTTT.

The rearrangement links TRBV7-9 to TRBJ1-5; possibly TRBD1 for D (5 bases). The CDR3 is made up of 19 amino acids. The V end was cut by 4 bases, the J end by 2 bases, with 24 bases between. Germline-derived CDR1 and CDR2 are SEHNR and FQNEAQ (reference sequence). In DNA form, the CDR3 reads TGTGCCAGCAGCTCTCACCTGGGACCCAGATTTTTGGGCAATCAGCCCCAGCATTTT. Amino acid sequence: CASSSHLGPRFLGNQPQHF. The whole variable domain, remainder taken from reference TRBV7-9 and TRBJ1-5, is DTGVSQNPRHKITKRGQNVTFRCDPISEHNRLYWYRQTLGQGPEFLTYFQNEAQLEKSRLLSDRFSAERPKGSFSTLEIQRTEQGDSAMYLCASSSHLGPRFLGNQPQHFGDGTRLSIL.

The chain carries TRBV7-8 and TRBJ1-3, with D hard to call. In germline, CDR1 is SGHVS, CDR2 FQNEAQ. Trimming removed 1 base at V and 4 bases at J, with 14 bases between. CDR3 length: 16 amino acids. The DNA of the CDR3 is TGTGCCAGCAGCTTAGGGTCGGGCGCTCGAGGAAACACCATATATTTT. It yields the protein CASSLGSGARGNTIYF.

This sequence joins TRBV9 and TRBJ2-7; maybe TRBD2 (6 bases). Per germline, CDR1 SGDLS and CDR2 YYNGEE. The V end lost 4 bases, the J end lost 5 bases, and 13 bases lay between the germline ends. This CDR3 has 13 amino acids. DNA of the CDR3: TGTGCCAGCAGCAGGGACGGGGGACACGAGCAGTACTTC. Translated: CASSRDGGHEQYF.

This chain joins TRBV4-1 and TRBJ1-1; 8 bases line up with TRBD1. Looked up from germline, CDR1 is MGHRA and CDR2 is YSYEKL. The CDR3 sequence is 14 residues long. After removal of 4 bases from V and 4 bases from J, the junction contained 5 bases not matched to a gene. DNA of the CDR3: TGCGCCAGCAGCCTACCGACAGGGGCCACTGAAGCTTTCTTT. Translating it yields CASSLPTGATEAFF.

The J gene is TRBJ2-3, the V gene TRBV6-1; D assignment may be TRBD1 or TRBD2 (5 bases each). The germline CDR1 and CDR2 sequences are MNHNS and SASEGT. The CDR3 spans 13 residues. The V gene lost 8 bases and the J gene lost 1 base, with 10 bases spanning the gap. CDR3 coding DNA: TGTGCCAGCCGGGGCGGGCGCACAGATACGCAGTATTTT. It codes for CASRGGRTDTQYF.

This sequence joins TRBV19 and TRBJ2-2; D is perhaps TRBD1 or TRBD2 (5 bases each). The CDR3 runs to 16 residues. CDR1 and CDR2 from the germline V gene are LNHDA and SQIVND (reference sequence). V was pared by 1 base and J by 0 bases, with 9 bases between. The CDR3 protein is CASSIGGTANTGELFF. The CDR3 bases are TGTGCCAGTAGTATAGGGGGGACGGCGAACACCGGGGAGCTGTTTTTT.

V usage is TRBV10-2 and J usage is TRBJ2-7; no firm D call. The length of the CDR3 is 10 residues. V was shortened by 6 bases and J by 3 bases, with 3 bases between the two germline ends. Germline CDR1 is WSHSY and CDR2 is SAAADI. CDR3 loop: CASRDYEQYF. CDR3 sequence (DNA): TGCGCCAGCAGAGACTACGAGCAGTACTTC.

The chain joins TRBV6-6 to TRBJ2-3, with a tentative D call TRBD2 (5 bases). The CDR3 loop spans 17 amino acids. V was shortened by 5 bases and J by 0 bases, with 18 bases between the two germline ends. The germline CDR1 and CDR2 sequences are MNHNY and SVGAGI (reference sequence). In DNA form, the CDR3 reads TGTGCCAGCAGTCCCGGGGTTGGGAGTACTAGCACAGATACGCAGTATTTT. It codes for CASSPGVGSTSTDTQYF.

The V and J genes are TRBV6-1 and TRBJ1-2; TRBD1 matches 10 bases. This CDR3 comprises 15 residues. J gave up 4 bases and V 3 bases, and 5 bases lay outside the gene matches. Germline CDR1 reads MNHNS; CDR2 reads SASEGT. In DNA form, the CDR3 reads TGTGCCAGCAGTGAGCGGACAGGGGGACCCTATGGCTACACCTTC. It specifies CASSERTGGPYGYTF.